This T cell receptor beta chain was identified in a study of radiation and T cells in renal cell carcinoma. Germline assignment: CDR1 SGHDT and CDR2 YYEEEE. The ends lost 4 bases at V and 7 bases at J; junction bases unmatched: 4. The CDR3 totals 13 residues. This clone was seen once. Stated time point: blood 2 weeks post-SBRT. Treatment in this sample: 15 Gy SBRT to primary tumor, nephrectomy 4 weeks later. Here immunoSEQ multiplex PCR was the method, and the copy in TCRdb shows in-frame clones only, minus some. The data hold tens of thousands of clones, with about 80% observed a single time. The chain carries TRBV5-6 and TRBJ2-1; 8 bases map to TRBD2. The sequence was obtained from an older woman with renal cell carcinoma. Sequencing used blood, obtained from a patient whose treatment included radiotherapy and nephrectomy. CDR3 DNA sequence: TGTGCCAGCAGCCCGGGACTAGTTAATGAGCAGTTCTTC. It codes for CASSPGLVNEQFF.